This T cell receptor (beta chain) was obtained from a study of CD8 T cells in Susac syndrome (dated by TCRdb to between 2019 and 2020). About the study as a whole: Whether CD8+ T cell activation and differentiation in Susac syndrome was antigen driven was tested using repertoire sequencing. Summary of the overall study and its limitations: The TCR sequencing and HLA analysis was acknowledged to have included a relatively small number of individuals.

On this clonotype itself: The clone's antigen remains unknown. Base quality data are lacking; no much larger clone is found one base away.

RNA was extracted using the RNeasy kit, and roughly 0.45 to 1 ug of the RNA was reverse transcribed with random hexamers. The immunoSEQ multiplex PCR assay, covering 54 Vbeta and 13 Jbeta segments, was used to amplify TCR beta CDR3 regions. PCR amplification bias was corrected by using a synthetic template baseline for primer optimization and computational correction. The authors processed their data as follows. Only productive sequences were kept, with reads annotated to V, D and J genes according to IMGT and analyzed in immunoSEQ Analyzer. Clonality was calculated as one minus the Shannon entropy normalized by log2 of the number of productive unique sequences. For each patient and control, public and private clones were evaluated within the 100 most prevalent clones. Clones were defined as Susac-specific when absent from the healthy and MS cohorts, from over a thousand published viral clones and from other ImmuneACCESS disease sequences. In-frame beta chains were kept once TCRdb had trimmed the public reads at Q25 with fastp and called clones with MiXCR. Merged by CDR3 protein, the rows form single entries marked with the most common genes and DNA. TCRdb assigned the V and J calls; the authors' analysis was not used. In this sample the table shows about 150,000 distinct CDR3 sequences, 80% to 95% of which occur a single time. Clones ranked in the top ten supply roughly 0.094% of the sample.

The germline V and J ends show losses of 0 bases and 6 bases respectively, and no gene match explains 10 bases of the junction. The CDR3 covers 17 residues, taking in both the cysteine and the phenylalanine. Only the CDR3 part of the read is kept: 51 bases, read in frame from the first base. The germline V gene (reference sequence) specifies MNHEY as CDR1 and SMNVEV as CDR2. Peripheral blood CD8+ and CD4+ T cells from healthy donors, Susac syndrome patients and multiple sclerosis patients were profiled by high-throughput TCR beta sequencing. Multiple sclerosis controls were treatment-naive patients with stable or active relapsing-remitting disease fulfilling revised McDonald criteria. Bulk CD8+ and CD4+ T cells were purified by magnetic negative isolation, while CD8+ TEMRA cells were enriched using FACS. Blood was drawn into EDTA tubes, processed within 24 hours, and PBMCs were isolated by density gradient centrifugation. PBMCs destined for TCR sequencing were cryopreserved in liquid nitrogen and later thawed in a 37 °C water bath. The sorted or isolated CD4+, CD8+ and CD8+ TEMRA cells reached a purity of at least 90%.

The V gene is TRBV27 and the J gene is TRBJ2-1; 8 bases in the junction line up with TRBD2. The receptor's source is a human donor with multiple sclerosis. Source material: CD4+ T cells from PBMCs. The CDR3 region reads CASSLSGGLAGLNEQFF. The base sequence is TGTGCCAGCAGTTTATCGGGGGGTCTAGCGGGCCTCAATGAGCAGTTCTTC.